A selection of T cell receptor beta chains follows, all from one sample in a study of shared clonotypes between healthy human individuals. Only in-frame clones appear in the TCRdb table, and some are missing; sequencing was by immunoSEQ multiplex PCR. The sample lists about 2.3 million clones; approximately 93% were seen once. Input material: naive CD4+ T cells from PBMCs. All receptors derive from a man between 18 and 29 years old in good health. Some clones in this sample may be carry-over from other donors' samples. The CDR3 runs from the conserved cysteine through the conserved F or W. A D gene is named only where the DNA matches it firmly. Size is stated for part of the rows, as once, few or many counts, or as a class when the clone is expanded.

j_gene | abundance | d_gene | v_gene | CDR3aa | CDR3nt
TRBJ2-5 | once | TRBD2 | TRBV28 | CASSTPSGTSGPLQYF | TGTGCCAGCAGTACCCCCTCCGGGACTAGCGGGCCTCTCCAGTACTTC
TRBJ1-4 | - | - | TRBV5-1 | CASSLTGHANEKLFF | TGCGCCAGCAGCTTGACGGGACACGCTAATGAAAAACTGTTTTTT
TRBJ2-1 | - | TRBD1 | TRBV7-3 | CASSLTGQEQFF | TGTGCCAGCAGCTTAACGGGACAGGAGCAGTTCTTC
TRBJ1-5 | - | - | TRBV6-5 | CASSRLRWSGQPQHF | TGTGCCAGCAGTCGGCTCCGGTGGTCAGGGCAGCCCCAGCATTTT
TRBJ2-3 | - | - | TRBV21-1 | CASGYTQYF | TGTGCCAGCGGTTATACGCAGTATTTT
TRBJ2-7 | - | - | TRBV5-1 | CASSLSEGYEQYF | TGCGCCAGCAGCTTGAGTGAGGGATACGAGCAGTACTTC
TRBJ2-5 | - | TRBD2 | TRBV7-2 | CASSLGSGVETQYF | TGTGCCAGCAGCTTAGGCAGCGGGGTGGAGACCCAGTACTTC
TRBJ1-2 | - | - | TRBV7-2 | CASSLGAVKSQGYTF | TGTGCCAGCAGCTTAGGGGCAGTAAAGTCTCAAGGCTACACCTTC
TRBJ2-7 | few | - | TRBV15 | CATSRDRQSYEQYF | TGTGCCACCAGCAGAGATCGGCAGTCCTACGAGCAGTACTTC
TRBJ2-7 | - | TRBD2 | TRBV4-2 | CASSPAGGSREQYF | TGTGCCAGCAGCCCAGCGGGCGGGAGTCGAGAGCAGTACTTC
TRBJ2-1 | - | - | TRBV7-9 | CASSRTSGRPYNEQFF | TGTGCCAGCAGCCGGACTTCCGGGAGACCTTACAATGAGCAGTTCTTC
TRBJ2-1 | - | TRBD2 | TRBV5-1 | CASSFLAGGPTPSAPYNEQFF | TGCGCCAGCAGCTTCTTAGCGGGAGGGCCTACTCCTTCAGCCCCCTACAATGAGCAGTTCTTC
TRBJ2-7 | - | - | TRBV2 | CASSGAYQYEQYF | TGTGCCAGCAGCGGGGCCTATCAGTACGAGCAGTACTTC
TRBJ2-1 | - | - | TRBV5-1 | CASSSWKVSGLGRGEQFF | TGCGCCAGCAGCTCGTGGAAAGTTAGCGGCCTTGGACGGGGTGAGCAGTTCTTC
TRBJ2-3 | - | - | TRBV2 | CASLYHRTDTQYF | TGTGCCAGCTTATATCACAGGACAGATACGCAGTATTTT
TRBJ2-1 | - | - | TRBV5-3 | CARSSEGWASPYVSYNEQFF | TGTGCCAGAAGCTCCGAAGGCTGGGCTAGCCCATACGTCTCCTACAATGAGCAGTTCTTC
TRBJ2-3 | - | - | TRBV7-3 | CASSKLFTDTQYF | TGTGCCAGCAGTAAACTATTCACAGATACGCAGTATTTT
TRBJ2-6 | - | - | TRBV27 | CASSLKGWDYSGANVLTF | TGTGCCAGCAGTTTAAAGGGATGGGATTACTCTGGGGCCAACGTCCTGACTTTC
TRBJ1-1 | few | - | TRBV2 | CANAGFTEAFF | TGTGCCAACGCAGGGTTCACTGAAGCTTTCTTT
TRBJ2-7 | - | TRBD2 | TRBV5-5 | CASTAGPSGTSFVEQYF | TGTGCCAGCACCGCAGGGCCCTCCGGGACTAGTTTCGTCGAGCAGTACTTC
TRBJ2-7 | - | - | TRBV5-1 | CASTRDGNYEQYF | TGCGCCAGCACAAGGGACGGCAACTACGAGCAGTACTTC
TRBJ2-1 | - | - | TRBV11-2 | CASSLAASHYNEQFF | TGTGCCAGCAGCTTAGCGGCCTCTCACTACAATGAGCAGTTCTTC
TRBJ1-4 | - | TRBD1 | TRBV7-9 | CASSLFRGRGSEKLFF | TGTGCCAGCAGCTTATTCAGGGGGCGCGGGAGTGAAAAACTGTTTTTT
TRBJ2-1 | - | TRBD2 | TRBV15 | CASHSGTVRNNEQFF | TGTGCCAGTCATAGCGGGACGGTTCGGAATAATGAGCAGTTCTTC
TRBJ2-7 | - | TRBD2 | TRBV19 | CASSIGLAGGEQYF | TGTGCCAGTAGTATAGGACTAGCGGGAGGCGAGCAGTACTTC
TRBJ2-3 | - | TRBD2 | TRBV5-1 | CASSLLLAGGDTQYF | TGCGCCAGCAGCTTGTTGCTAGCGGGAGGAGATACGCAGTATTTT
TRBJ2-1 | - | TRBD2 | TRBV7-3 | CASSPSKSSGRNEQFF | TGTGCCAGCAGCCCATCTAAGAGTAGCGGGAGGAATGAGCAGTTCTTC
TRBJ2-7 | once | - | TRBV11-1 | CASSSEDAYEQYF | TGTGCCAGCAGCTCAGAAGACGCCTACGAGCAGTACTTC
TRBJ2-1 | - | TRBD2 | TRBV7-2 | CASSFTGTNSYNEQFF | TGTGCCAGCAGCTTCACCGGGACTAACTCCTACAATGAGCAGTTCTTC
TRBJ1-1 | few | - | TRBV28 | CASKATNTEAFF | TGTGCCAGCAAGGCCACGAACACTGAAGCTTTCTTT
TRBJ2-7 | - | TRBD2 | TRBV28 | CASTLSGGVGTTYEQYF | TGTGCCAGCACCCTGTCCGGGGGGGTAGGTACTACTTACGAGCAGTACTTC
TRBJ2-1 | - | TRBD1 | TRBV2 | CASSETYRDSNFF | TGTGCCAGCAGTGAAACTTACCGGGACAGCAACTTCTTC
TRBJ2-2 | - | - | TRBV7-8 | CASSLGRRELFF | TGTGCCAGCAGCTTAGGGCGGAGGGAGCTGTTTTTT
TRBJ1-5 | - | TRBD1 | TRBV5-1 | CASSRDSRNQPQHF | TGCGCCAGCAGCAGGGACAGCCGCAATCAGCCCCAGCATTTT
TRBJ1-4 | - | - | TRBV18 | CASSPPEARGEKLFF | TGTGCCAGCTCACCACCCGAGGCGAGGGGAGAAAAACTGTTTTTT
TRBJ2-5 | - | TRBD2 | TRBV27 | CASSPLRLAGFRETQYF | TGTGCCAGCAGCCCTTTGAGGCTAGCGGGATTTCGGGAGACCCAGTACTTC
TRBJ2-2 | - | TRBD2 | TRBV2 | CASMGGYRAGELFF | TGTGCCAGCATGGGGGGGTACCGCGCCGGGGAGCTGTTTTTT
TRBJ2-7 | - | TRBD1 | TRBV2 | CASRTGGYEQYF | TGTGCCAGCAGGACAGGGGGCTACGAGCAGTACTTC
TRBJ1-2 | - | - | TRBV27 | CASSLSRTDIRGYTF | TGTGCCAGCAGTTTAAGTCGGACAGACATCCGTGGCTACACCTTC
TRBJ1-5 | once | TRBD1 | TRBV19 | CASRNRDRNQPQHF | TGTGCCAGTAGGAACCGGGACAGAAATCAGCCCCAGCATTTT
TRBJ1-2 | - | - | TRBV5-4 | CASSFLGDGYTF | TGTGCCAGCAGCTTTCTGGGGGATGGCTACACCTTC
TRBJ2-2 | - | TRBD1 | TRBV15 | CATSRQGANTGELFF | TGTGCCACCAGCCGACAGGGCGCGAACACCGGGGAGCTGTTTTTT
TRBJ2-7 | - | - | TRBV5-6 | CASTPRASSATYEQYF | TGTGCCAGCACCCCGCGGGCGTCTAGCGCAACCTACGAGCAGTACTTC
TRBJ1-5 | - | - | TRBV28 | CASSLFPGRRGSSNQPQHF | TGTGCCAGCAGTTTATTTCCCGGGCGACGGGGCTCTAGCAATCAGCCCCAGCATTTT
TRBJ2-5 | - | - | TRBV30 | CAWTLASGQETQYF | TGTGCCTGGACTTTAGCCTCAGGCCAGGAGACCCAGTACTTC
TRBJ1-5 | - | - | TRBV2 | CASRISIGPQHF | TGTGCCAGCAGGATCTCCATTGGGCCCCAGCATTTT
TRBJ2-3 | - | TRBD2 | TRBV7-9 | CASSLVPSGGLTSTDTQYF | TGTGCCAGCAGCTTAGTTCCTAGCGGGGGGCTAACAAGCACAGATACGCAGTATTTT
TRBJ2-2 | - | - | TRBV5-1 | CASSLVTSYTGELFF | TGCGCCAGCAGCTTGGTAACTAGCTATACCGGGGAGCTGTTTTTT
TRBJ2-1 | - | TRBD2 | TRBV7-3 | CASSELAGPYNEQFF | TGTGCCAGCAGCGAGCTAGCGGGGCCCTACAATGAGCAGTTCTTC
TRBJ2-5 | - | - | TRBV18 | CASVELASGEGETQYF | TGTGCCAGCGTGGAATTAGCGTCGGGAGAAGGGGAGACCCAGTACTTC
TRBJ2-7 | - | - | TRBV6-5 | CASSSPDTYEQYF | TGTGCCAGCAGTTCCCCGGACACCTACGAGCAGTACTTC
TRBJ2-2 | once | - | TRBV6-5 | CASIDDGELFF | TGTGCCAGCATCGATGACGGGGAGCTGTTTTTT
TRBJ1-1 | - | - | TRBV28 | CASSLSGAGTEAFF | TGTGCCAGCAGTTTATCCGGGGCGGGGACTGAAGCTTTCTTT
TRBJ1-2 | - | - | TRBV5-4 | CASGAYNVPNGYTF | TGTGCCAGCGGGGCCTACAACGTTCCCAATGGCTACACCTTC
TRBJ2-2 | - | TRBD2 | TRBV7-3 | CASSPTDLAGSATGELFF | TGTGCCAGCAGCCCAACCGACCTAGCGGGGTCGGCCACCGGGGAGCTGTTTTTT
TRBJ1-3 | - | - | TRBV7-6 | CASSPQTGGSSGNTIYF | TGTGCCAGCAGCCCCCAGACCGGCGGAAGTTCTGGAAACACCATATATTTT
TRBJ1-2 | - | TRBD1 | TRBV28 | CASSLRDRVIYGYTF | TGTGCCAGCAGTTTAAGGGACAGGGTTATCTATGGCTACACCTTC
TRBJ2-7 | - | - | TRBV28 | CASKQRMSSYEQYF | TGTGCCAGCAAGCAGAGAATGTCCTCCTACGAGCAGTACTTC
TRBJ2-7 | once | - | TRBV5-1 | CASSPRGVSYEQYF | TGCGCCAGCAGCCCTCGGGGCGTCTCCTACGAGCAGTACTTC